Sequencing of this TCR beta chain was carried out in a study of blood T cell repertoires in COVID-19. The V and J ends lost 1 base and 4 bases respectively, with 8 bases between them. The CDR3 sequence is 14 residues long. Germline V CDR1 and CDR2: SEHNR, FQNEAQ (reference sequence). Clones were sequenced by immunoSEQ multiplex PCR, and TCRdb holds only the in-frame ones, with some missing. Counted here are approximately 230,000 clones, 70% to 90% occurring once; the ten biggest clones make up 3%. This TCR came from a man aged 18 to 30 with active or convalescent COVID-19. Sequenced: peripheral blood. The chain employs TRBV7-9 and TRBJ1-5, with D tentatively TRBD1 (6 bases). CDR3 amino acids: CASSLVQGNQPQHF. As DNA, the CDR3 is TGTGCCAGCAGCTTAGTCCAGGGGAATCAGCCCCAGCATTTT.